The entry below gives a single T cell receptor (beta chain) sequence along with its context. Its antigen is not known. Mismatch with germline at one junction end may stem from a read error. This record comes from a study of T cell repertoires in cytomegalovirus infection. About the research overall: Public TCR beta signature analysis indicated the presence of both CMV infection and matching HLA type.

Broader study findings: HLA-C-restricted CMV-specific TCR beta clonotypes were dominant in the ex vivo response.

TCRdb redid the calling of the reads with MiXCR, one entry per CDR3 protein. Here the sample spans approximately 910,000 distinct CDR3 sequences, approximately 30% being singletons. Sequences were derived from cultured CD8+ T cells from PBMCs, sampled from culture after CMV antigen stimulation. This receptor was identified in a human donor in good health (CMV status not recorded). Some clones in this sample may be carry-over from other donors' samples.

The CDR3 sequence: CASNQDGTGIQNYGYTF. In DNA form, the CDR3 reads TGCGCCAGCAACCAAGATGGGACAGGGATACAAAACTATGGCTACACCTTC. V and J are TRBV4-3 and TRBJ1-2; 9 bases match TRBD1. CDR1 LGHNA and CDR2 YSLEER come from the germline V gene. This CDR3 region has 17 residues.